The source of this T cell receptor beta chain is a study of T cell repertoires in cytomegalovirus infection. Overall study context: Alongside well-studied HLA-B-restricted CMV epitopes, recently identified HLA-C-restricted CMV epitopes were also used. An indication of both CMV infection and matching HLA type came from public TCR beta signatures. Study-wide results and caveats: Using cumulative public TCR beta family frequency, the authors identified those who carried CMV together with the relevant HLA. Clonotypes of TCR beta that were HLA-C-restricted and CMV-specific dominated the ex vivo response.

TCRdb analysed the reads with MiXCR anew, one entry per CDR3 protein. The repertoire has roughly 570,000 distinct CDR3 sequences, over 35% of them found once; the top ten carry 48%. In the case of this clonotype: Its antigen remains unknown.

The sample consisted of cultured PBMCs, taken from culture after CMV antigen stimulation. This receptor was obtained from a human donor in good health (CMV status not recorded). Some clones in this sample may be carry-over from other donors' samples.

The CDR3 is CASGRVGSSGGEQFF. CDR3 DNA sequence: TGTGCCAGCGGCAGGGTAGGCTCCTCGGGGGGTGAGCAGTTCTTC. The chain employs TRBV11-2 and TRBJ2-1; TRBD2 matches 7 bases. This CDR3 is built from 15 residues. Germline CDR1 and CDR2: SGHAT and FQNNGV. After removal of 8 bases from V and 9 bases from J, the junction contained 16 bases not matched to a gene. The complete variable domain, with remaining parts taken from reference TRBV11-2 and TRBJ2-1, reads EAGVAQSPRYKIIEKRQSVAFWCNPISGHATLYWYQQILGQGPKLLIQFQNNGVVDDSQLPKDRFSAERLKGVDSTLKIQPAKLEDSAVYLCASGRVGSSGGEQFFGPGTRLTVL.